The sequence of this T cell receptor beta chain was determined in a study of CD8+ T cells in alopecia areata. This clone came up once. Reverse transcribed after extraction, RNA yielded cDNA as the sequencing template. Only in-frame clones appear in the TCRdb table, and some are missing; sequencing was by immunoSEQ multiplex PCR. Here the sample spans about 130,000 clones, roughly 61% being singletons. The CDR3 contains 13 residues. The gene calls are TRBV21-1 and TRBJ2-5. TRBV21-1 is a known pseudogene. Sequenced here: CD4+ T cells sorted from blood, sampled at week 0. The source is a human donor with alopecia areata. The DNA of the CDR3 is TGTGCCAGCATCTACGGGCTTCAAGAGACCCAGTACTTC. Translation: CASIYGLQETQYF.